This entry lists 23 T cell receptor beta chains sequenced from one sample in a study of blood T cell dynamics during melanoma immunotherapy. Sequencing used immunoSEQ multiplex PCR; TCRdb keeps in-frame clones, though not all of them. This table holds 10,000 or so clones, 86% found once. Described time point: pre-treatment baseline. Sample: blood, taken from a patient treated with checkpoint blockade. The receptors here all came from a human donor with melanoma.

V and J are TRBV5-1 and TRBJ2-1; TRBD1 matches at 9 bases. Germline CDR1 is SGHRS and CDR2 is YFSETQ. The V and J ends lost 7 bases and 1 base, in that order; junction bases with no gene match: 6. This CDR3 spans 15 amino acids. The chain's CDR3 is CASARDRVSYNEQFF. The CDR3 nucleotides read TGCGCCAGCGCTCGGGACAGGGTTTCCTACAATGAGCAGTTCTTC.

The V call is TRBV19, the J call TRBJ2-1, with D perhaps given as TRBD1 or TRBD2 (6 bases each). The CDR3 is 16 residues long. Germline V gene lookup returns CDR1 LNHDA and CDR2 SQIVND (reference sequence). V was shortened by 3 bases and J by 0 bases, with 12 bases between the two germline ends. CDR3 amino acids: CASSIRGLSSYNEQFF. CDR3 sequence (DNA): TGTGCCAGTAGTATTCGGGGGCTGAGCTCCTACAATGAGCAGTTCTTC.

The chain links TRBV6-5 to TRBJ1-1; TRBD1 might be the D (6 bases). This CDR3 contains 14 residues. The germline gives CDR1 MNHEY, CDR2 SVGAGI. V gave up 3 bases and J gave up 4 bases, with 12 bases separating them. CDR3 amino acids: CASSYASDSTEAFF. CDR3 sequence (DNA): TGTGCCAGCAGTTATGCTTCGGACAGCACTGAAGCTTTCTTT.

The CDR3 bases are TGTGCCAGCAGCTTGGCTGGGGGCAATCAGCCCCAGCATTTT. It codes for CASSLAGGNQPQHF. The chain couples TRBV5-6 to TRBJ1-5, with unresolved D. This CDR3 is built from 14 residues. Germline loops: CDR1 SGHDT, CDR2 YYEEEE. Trimming left V 0 bases short and J 2 bases short, with 6 bases between.

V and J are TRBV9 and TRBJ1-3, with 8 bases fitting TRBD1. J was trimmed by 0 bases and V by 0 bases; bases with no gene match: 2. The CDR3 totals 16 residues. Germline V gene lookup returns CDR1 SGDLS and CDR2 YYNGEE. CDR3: CASSVGGTGSGNTIYF. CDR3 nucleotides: TGTGCCAGCAGCGTAGGAGGGACAGGCTCTGGAAACACCATATATTTT. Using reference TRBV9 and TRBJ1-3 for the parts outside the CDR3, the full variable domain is DSGVTQTPKHLITATGQRVTLRCSPRSGDLSVYWYQQSLDQGLQFLIQYYNGEERAKGNILERFSAQQFPDLHSELNLSSLELGDSALYFCASSVGGTGSGNTIYFGEGSWLTVV.

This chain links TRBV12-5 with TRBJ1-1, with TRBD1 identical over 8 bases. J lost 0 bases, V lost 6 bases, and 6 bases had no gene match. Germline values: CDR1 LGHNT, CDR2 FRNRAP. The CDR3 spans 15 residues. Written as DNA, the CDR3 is TGTGCTAGTGGACCGGACAGGGTTATGAACACTGAAGCTTTCTTT. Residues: CASGPDRVMNTEAFF.

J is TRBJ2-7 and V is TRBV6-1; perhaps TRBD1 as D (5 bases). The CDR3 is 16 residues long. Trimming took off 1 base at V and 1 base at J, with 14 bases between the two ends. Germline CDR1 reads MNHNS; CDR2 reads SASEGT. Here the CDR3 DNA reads TGTGCCAGCAGTGAAGGTTTTCGGACACGTTCCTACGAGCAGTACTTC. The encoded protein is CASSEGFRTRSYEQYF.

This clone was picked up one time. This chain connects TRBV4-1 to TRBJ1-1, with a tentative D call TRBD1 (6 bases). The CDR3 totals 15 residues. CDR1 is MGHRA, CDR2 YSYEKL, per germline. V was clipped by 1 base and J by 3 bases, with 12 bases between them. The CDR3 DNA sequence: TGCGCCAGCAGCCAAGCGGTGGGGGCCCACACTGAAGCTTTCTTT. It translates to CASSQAVGAHTEAFF.

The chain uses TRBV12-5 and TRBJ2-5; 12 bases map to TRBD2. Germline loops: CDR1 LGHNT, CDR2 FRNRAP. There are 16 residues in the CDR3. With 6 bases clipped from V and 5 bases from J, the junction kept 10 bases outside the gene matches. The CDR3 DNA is TGTGCTAGTGGGCCTGGACTAGGGACTAGCGGGGAGACCCAGTACTTC. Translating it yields CASGPGLGTSGETQYF. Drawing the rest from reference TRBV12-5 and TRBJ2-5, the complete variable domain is DARVTQTPRHKVTEMGQEVTMRCQPILGHNTVFWYRQTMMQGLELLAYFRNRAPLDDSGMPKDRFSAEMPDATLATLKIQPSEPRDSAVYFCASGPGLGTSGETQYFGPGTRLLVL.

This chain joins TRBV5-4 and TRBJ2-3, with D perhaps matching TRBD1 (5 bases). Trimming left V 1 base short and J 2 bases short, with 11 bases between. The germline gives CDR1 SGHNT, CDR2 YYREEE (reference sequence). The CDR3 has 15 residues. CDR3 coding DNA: TGTGCCAGCAGCTTGACGACAGCCTACACAGATACGCAGTATTTT. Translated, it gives CASSLTTAYTDTQYF.

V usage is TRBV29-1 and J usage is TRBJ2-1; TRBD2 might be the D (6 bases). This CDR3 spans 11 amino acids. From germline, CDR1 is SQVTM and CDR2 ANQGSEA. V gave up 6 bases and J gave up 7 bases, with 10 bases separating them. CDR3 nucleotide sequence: TGCAGCGTCAGTGGAGGGAATGAGCAGTTCTTC. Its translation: CSVSGGNEQFF.

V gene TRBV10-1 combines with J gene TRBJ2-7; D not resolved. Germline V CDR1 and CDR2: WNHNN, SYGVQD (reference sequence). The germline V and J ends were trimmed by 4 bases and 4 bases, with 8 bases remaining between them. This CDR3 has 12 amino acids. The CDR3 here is CASSGFSYEQYF. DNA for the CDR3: TGCGCCAGCAGTGGATTTTCTTACGAGCAGTACTTC.

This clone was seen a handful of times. In DNA, the CDR3 is TGCGCCAGCAGCTTCCAGGGGAGCTACGAGCAGTACTTC. It codes for CASSFQGSYEQYF. The rearrangement uses TRBV5-1 and TRBJ2-7; perhaps TRBD1 as D (6 bases). Trimming left V 2 bases short and J 3 bases short, with 9 bases between. Germline V CDR1 and CDR2: SGHRS, YFSETQ. This CDR3 is 13 amino acids long.

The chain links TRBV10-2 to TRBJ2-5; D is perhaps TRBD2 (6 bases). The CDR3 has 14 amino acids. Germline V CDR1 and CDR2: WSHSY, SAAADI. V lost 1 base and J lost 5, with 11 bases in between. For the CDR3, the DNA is TGCGCCAGCAGTGAGTACGGGAGCAGGGAGACCCAGTACTTC. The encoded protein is CASSEYGSRETQYF.

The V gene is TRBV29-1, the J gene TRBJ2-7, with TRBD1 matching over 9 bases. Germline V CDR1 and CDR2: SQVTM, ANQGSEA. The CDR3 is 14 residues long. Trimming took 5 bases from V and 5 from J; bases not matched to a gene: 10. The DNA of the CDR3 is TGCAGCGTTCTGACCGGGACAGGGAAAAACGAGCAGTACTTC. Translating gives CSVLTGTGKNEQYF.

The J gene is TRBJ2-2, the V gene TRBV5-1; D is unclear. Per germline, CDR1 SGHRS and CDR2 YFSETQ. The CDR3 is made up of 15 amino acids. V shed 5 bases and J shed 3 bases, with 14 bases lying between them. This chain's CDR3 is CASSSFPRDTGELFF. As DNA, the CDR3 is TGCGCCAGCAGTTCGTTCCCCCGGGACACCGGGGAGCTGTTTTTT. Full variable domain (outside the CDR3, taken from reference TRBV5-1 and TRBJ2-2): KAGVTQTPRYLIKTRGQQVTLSCSPISGHRSVSWYQQTPGQGLQFLFEYFSETQRNKGNFPGRFSGRQFSNSRSEMNVSTLELGDSALYLCASSSFPRDTGELFFGEGSRLTVL.

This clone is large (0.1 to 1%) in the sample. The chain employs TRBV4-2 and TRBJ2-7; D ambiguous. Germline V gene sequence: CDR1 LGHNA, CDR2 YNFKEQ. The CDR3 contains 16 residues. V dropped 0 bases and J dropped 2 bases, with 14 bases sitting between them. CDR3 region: CASSQDRTDLPYEQYF. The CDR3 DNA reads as TGTGCCAGCAGCCAAGATCGAACGGACCTCCCCTACGAGCAGTACTTC.

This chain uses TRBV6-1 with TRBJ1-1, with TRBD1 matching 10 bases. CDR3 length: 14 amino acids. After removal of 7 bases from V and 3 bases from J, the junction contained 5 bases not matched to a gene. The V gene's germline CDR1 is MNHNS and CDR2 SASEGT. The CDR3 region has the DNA TGTGCCAGCATCCGGACAGGGGGAGACACTGAAGCTTTCTTT. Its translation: CASIRTGGDTEAFF.

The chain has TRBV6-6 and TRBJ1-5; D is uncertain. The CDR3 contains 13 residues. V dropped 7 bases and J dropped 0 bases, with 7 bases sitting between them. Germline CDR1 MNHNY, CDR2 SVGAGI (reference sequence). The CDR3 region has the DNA TGTGCCAGCACCGTTCATAGCAATCAGCCCCAGCATTTT. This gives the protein CASTVHSNQPQHF.

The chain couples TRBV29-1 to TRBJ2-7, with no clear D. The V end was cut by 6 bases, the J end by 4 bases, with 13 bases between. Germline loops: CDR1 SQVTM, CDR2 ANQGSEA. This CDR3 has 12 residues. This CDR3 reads CSVAPSLYEQYF. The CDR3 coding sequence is TGCAGCGTCGCTCCGAGCCTATACGAGCAGTACTTC.

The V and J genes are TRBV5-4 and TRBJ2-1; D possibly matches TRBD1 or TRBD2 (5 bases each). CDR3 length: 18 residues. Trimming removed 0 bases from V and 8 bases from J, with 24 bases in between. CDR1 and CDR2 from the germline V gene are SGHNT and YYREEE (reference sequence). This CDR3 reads CASSLAHGDRRSVYEQFF. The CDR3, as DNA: TGTGCCAGCAGCTTGGCCCATGGGGACCGGAGAAGCGTTTATGAGCAGTTCTTC.

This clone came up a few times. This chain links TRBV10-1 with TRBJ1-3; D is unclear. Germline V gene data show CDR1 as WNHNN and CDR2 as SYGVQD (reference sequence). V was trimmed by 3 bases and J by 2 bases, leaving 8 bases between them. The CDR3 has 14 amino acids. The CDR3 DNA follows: TGCGCCAGCAGTGAAAACAGTACTGGAAACACCATATATTTT. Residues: CASSENSTGNTIYF.

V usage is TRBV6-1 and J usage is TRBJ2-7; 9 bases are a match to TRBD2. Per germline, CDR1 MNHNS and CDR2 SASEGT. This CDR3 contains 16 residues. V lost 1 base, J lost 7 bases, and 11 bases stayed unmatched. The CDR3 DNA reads TGTGCCAGCAGTGAAGAGGGTAGCGGGAGACGGGAAGAGCAGTACTTC. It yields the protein CASSEEGSGRREEQYF.